Shown below are 9 T cell receptor beta chains from a single sample sequenced in a study of neoadjuvant anti-PD-1 for oral cavity cancer. This sample's time point: after neoadjuvant nivolumab, at surgical resection. Profiling relied on immunoSEQ multiplex PCR, and the TCRdb table lists in-frame clones only, not all of them. The data hold tens of thousands of clones, with approximately 84% observed a single time. Sample: PBMCs, taken after nivolumab (anti-PD-1) treatment. These receptors all come from a person aged 40-85 years with oral cavity squamous cell carcinoma.

This chain joins TRBV5-6 and TRBJ2-5; 14 positions match TRBD2. The CDR3 is made up of 18 amino acids. V lost 2 bases to trimming and J lost 5 bases; unmatched junction nucleotides: 11. In germline, CDR1 is SGHDT, CDR2 YYEEEE. As DNA, the CDR3 is TGTGCCAGCAGCTTCTCCCCGGGACTAGCGGGAGCGTGGGAGACCCAGTACTTC. This encodes CASSFSPGLAGAWETQYF. Based on the CDR3 plus reference TRBV5-6 and TRBJ2-5, the full variable domain is DAGVTQSPTHLIKTRGQQVTLRCSPKSGHDTVSWYQQALGQGPQFIFQYYEEEERQRGNFPDRFSGHQFPNYSSELNVNALLLGDSALYLCASSFSPGLAGAWETQYFGPGTRLLVL.

This chain links TRBV7-9 with TRBJ2-5, with TRBD2 matching 9 bases. CDR1 and CDR2 (germline): SEHNR, FQNEAQ (reference sequence). The length of the CDR3 is 17 residues. Trimming at V came to 1 base and at J to 2 bases, leaving 8 bases not matched to a gene. CDR3 sequence reads: CASSLGTSATVQETQYF. The DNA of the CDR3 is TGTGCCAGCAGCTTAGGGACTAGCGCCACGGTACAAGAGACCCAGTACTTC.

The chain couples TRBV19 to TRBJ2-3; a weak D match, TRBD1 (7 bases). Germline lookup yields CDR1 LNHDA and CDR2 SQIVND (reference sequence). The CDR3 length is 15 residues. The V end lost 5 bases, the J end lost 3 bases, and 15 bases lay between the germline ends. The CDR3 DNA follows: TGTGCCAGTAGTCCCCGGCAGGGGGGAACAGATACGCAGTATTTT. Protein product: CASSPRQGGTDTQYF.

V usage is TRBV28 and J usage is TRBJ1-4; D is possibly TRBD1 (6 bases). Germline V CDR1 and CDR2: MDHEN, SYDVKM. The CDR3 is 12 residues long. Trimming took 3 bases from V and 9 from J, leaving 8 bases between them. In DNA form, the CDR3 reads TGTGCCAGCAGTTTGGGGGGGCAAAAACTGTTTTTT. Translation gives CASSLGGQKLFF. Combining the CDR3 with reference TRBV28 and TRBJ1-4 gives the whole variable domain DVKVTQSSRYLVKRTGEKVFLECVQDMDHENMFWYRQDPGLGLRLIYFSYDVKMKEKGDIPEGYSVSREKKERFSLILESASTNQTSMYLCASSLGGQKLFFGSGTQLSVL.

The chain joins TRBV28 to TRBJ1-2; D not resolved. Trimming shortened V by 5 bases and J by 1 base, and 14 bases separated the two germline ends. Germline V lookup: CDR1 MDHEN, CDR2 SYDVKM. This CDR3 has 15 amino acids. The CDR3 spells CASSPGITGNYGYTF. The CDR3 DNA follows: TGTGCCAGCAGTCCCGGGATTACTGGTAACTATGGCTACACCTTC.

The chain joins TRBV9 to TRBJ2-1, with TRBD2 as a possible D gene (5 bases). V shed 2 bases and J shed 6 bases, with 6 bases lying between them. Germline loops: CDR1 SGDLS, CDR2 YYNGEE. The CDR3 runs 12 residues. This CDR3 is CASSVTSNEQFF. The CDR3 coding sequence is TGTGCCAGCAGCGTCACTAGCAATGAGCAGTTCTTC.

V gene TRBV9 combines with J gene TRBJ2-1; 8 bases fit TRBD2. CDR1 SGDLS and CDR2 YYNGEE come from the germline V gene. The CDR3 has 16 amino acids. V lost 0 bases and J lost 9; bases outside the gene matches: 11. The DNA of the CDR3 is TGTGCCAGCAGCGTAGAAGGAGGGACTAGGAGTATTGAGCAGTTCTTC. As protein: CASSVEGGTRSIEQFF.

In this sample, this clone turned up once. The rearrangement links TRBV11-2 to TRBJ2-5; 11 bases map to TRBD2. V shed 6 bases, J shed 4 bases, and the junction held 4 bases outside the gene matches. CDR3 length: 14 residues. In germline, CDR1 is SGHAT, CDR2 FQNNGV. The CDR3 region has the DNA TGTGCCAGCAGGCCAGGACTAGCGGGAGAGACCCAGTACTTC. Translated: CASRPGLAGETQYF.

This clone was seen just once. The genes are TRBV19 and TRBJ1-1, with D unresolved. The length of the CDR3 is 15 residues. Germline-derived CDR1 and CDR2 are LNHDA and SQIVND (reference sequence). V was pared by 4 bases and J by 1 base, with 13 bases between. The CDR3 coding sequence is TGTGCCAGTAGTACACCTATTGCAGGGAACACTGAAGCTTTCTTT. Its protein product is CASSTPIAGNTEAFF.